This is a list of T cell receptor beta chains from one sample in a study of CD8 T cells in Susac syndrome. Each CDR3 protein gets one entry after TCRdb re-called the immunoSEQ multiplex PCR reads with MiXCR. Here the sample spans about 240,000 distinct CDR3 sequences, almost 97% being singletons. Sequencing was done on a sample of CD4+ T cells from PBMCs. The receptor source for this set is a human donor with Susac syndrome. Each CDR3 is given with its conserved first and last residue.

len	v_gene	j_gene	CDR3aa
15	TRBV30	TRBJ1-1	CAWSRGDIGNTEAFF
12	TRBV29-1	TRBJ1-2	CSVDRGAGGYTF
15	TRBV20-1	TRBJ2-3	CSASAGTGTFDTQYF
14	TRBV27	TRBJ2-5	CASRPAGSQETQYF
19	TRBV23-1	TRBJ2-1	CASSPNRGRPYRPYNEQFF
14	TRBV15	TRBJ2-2	CATSGRRGTGELFF
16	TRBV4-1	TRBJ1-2	CASSQEVRRRNYGYTF
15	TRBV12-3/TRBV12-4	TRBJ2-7	CASSFSAGGPREQYF
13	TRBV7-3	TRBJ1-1	CASAPLEGPEAFF
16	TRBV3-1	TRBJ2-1	CASSPDGQGSYNEQFF
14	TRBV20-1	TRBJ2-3	CSAGGQPSTDTQYF
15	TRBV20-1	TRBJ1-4	CSASKSGASNEKLFF
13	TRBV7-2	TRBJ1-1	CASNPTVNTEAFF
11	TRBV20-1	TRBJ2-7	CSASRQGMEYF
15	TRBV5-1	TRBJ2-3	CASSMQSGSLDTQYF
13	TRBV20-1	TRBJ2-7	CSARLDRVGEQYF
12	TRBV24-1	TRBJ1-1	CATRGVNTEAFF
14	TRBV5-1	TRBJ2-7	CASSLQGGNDEQYF
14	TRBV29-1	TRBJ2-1	CSVEGGVAYNEQFF
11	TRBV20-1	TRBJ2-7	CSAVERYEQYF
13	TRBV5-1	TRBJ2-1	CASGVAVYNEQFF
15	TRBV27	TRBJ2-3	CASSSPGLAKDTQYF
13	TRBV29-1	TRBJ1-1	CSVAGTGVTEAFF
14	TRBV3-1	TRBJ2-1	CASRGTTTYNEQFF
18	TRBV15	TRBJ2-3	CATSNPPGLAARTDTQYF